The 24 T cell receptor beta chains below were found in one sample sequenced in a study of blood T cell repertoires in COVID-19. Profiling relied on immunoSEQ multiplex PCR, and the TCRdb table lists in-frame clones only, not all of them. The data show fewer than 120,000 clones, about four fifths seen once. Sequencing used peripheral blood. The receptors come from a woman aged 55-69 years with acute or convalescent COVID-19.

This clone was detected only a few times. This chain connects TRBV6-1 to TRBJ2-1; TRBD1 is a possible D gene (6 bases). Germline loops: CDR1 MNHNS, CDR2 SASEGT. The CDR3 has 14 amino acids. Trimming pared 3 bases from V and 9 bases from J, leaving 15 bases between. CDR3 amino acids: CASSEGRGWSEQFF. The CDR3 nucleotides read TGTGCCAGCAGTGAGGGCAGGGGATGGAGTGAGCAGTTCTTC.

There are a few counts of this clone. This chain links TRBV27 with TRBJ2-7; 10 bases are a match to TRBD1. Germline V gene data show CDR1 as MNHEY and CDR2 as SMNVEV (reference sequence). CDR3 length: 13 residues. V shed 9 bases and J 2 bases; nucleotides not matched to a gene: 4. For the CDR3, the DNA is TGTGCCAGTCTGGGACAGGGGCCCTACGAGCAGTACTTC. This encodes CASLGQGPYEQYF.

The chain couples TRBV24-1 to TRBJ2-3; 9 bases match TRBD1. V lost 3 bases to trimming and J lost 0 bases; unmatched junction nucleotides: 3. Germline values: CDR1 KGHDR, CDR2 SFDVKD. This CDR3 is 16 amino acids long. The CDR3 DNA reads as TGTGCCACCAGTGATGGGACAGGGACCAGCACAGATACGCAGTATTTT. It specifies CATSDGTGTSTDTQYF.

The CDR3 is CATSAMDSNYNEQFF. The CDR3 bases are TGTGCCACCAGTGCCATGGACAGTAACTACAATGAGCAGTTCTTC. The J gene is TRBJ2-1, the V gene TRBV24-1; D perhaps matches TRBD1 (6 bases). V was trimmed by 5 bases and J by 3 bases, leaving 13 bases between them. This CDR3 comprises 15 residues. From germline, CDR1 is KGHDR and CDR2 SFDVKD.

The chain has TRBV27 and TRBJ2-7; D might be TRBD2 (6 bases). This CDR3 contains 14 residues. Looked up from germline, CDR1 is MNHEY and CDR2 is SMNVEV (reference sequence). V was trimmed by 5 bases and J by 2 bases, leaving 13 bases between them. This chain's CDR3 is CASSPGTVPYEQYF. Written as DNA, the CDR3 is TGTGCCAGCAGTCCCGGGACTGTACCCTACGAGCAGTACTTC.

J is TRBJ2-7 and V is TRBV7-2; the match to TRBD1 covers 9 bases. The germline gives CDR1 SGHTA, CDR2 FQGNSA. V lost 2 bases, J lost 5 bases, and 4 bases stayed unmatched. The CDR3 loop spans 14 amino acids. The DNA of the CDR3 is TGTGCCAGCAGCTTATCGGGACAGGGACACGAGCAGTACTTC. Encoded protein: CASSLSGQGHEQYF.

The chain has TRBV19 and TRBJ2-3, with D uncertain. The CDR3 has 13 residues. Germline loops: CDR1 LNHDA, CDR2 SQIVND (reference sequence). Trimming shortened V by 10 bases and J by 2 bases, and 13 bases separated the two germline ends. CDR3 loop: CAISRQITDTQYF. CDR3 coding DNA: TGTGCCATTTCCCGACAAATCACAGATACGCAGTATTTT.

The CDR3 coding sequence is TGTGCCAGCAGCTCCGCGGGCGGGGAGCAGTACTTC. Its protein is CASSSAGGEQYF. The chain has TRBV11-2 and TRBJ2-7; TRBD2 might be the D (5 bases). Trimming removed 4 bases at V and 7 bases at J, with 11 bases between. The CDR3 spans 12 residues. Germline CDR1 is SGHAT and CDR2 is FQNNGV.

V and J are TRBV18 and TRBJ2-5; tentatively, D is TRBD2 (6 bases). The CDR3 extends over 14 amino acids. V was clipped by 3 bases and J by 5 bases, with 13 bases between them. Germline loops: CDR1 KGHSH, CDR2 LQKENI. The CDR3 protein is CASSPASGRETQYF. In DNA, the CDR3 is TGTGCCAGCTCACCCGCCAGCGGGCGTGAGACCCAGTACTTC.

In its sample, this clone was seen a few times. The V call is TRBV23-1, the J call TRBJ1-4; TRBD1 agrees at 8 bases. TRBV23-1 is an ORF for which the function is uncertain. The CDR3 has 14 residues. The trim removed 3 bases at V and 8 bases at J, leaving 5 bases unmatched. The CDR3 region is CASSQRTGWEKLFF. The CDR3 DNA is TGCGCCAGCAGTCAGCGGACAGGGTGGGAAAAACTGTTTTTT.

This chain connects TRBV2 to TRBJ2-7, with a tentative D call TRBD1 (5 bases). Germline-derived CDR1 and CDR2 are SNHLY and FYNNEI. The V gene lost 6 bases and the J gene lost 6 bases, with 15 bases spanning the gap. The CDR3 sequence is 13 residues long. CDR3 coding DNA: TGTGCCAGCAGGGACAACACGGAAAGCGAGCAGTACTTC. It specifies CASRDNTESEQYF.

Written as DNA, the CDR3 is TGTGCCAGCAGTTTGGGACAAATGAACACCGGGGAGCTGTTTTTT. It translates to CASSLGQMNTGELFF. J is TRBJ2-2 and V is TRBV27, with D perhaps matching TRBD1 (6 bases). Between the trimmed V and J ends, which lost 3 bases and 1 base, there was a span of 9 bases. This CDR3 region has 15 residues. Germline CDR1 MNHEY, CDR2 SMNVEV (reference sequence).

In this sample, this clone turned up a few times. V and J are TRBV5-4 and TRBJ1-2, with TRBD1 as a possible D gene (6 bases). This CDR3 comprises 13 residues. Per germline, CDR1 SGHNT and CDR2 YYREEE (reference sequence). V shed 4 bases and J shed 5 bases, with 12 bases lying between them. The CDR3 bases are TGTGCCAGCAGCACGAAGGACAGTTATGGCTACACCTTC. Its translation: CASSTKDSYGYTF.

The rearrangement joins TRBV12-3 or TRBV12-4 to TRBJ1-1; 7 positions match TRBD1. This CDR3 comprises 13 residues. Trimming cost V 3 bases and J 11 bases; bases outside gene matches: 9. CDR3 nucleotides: TGTGCCAGCAGTTTCTCCGACAGGGTTCAGGCTTTCTTT. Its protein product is CASSFSDRVQAFF.

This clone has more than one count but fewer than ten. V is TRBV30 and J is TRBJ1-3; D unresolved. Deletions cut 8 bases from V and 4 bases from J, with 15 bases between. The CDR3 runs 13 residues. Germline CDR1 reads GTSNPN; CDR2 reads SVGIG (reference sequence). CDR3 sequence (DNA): TGTGCCGGAGAGAAGACCGTAGGAAACACCATATATTTT. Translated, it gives CAGEKTVGNTIYF.

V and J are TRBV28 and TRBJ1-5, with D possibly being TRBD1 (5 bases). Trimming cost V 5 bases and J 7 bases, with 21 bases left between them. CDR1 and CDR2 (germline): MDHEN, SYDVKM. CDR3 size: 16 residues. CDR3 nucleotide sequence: TGTGCCAGCAGTCCCTCCGGGGGGGGGATAGGGCAGCCCCAGCATTTT. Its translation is CASSPSGGGIGQPQHF.

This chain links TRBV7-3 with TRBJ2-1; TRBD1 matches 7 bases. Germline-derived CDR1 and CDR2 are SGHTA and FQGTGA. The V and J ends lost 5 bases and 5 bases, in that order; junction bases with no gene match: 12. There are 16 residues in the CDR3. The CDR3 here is CASSNPGTVIDNEQFF. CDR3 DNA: TGTGCCAGCAGCAACCCGGGGACAGTAATAGACAATGAGCAGTTCTTC.

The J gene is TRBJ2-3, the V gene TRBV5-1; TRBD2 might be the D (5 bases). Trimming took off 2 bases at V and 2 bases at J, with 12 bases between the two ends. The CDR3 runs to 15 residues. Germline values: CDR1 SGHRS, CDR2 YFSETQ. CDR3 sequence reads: CASSFIAGSTDTQYF. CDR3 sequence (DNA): TGCGCCAGCAGCTTTATTGCGGGCTCCACAGATACGCAGTATTTT.

Here the CDR3 reads CASSNHRSNQPQHF. For the CDR3, the DNA is TGTGCCAGCAGCAACCACAGAAGCAATCAGCCCCAGCATTTT. The chain is built from TRBV28 and TRBJ1-5; no clear D gene. V was pared by 6 bases and J by 1 base, with 10 bases between. There are 14 residues in the CDR3. Germline V gene sequence: CDR1 MDHEN, CDR2 SYDVKM.

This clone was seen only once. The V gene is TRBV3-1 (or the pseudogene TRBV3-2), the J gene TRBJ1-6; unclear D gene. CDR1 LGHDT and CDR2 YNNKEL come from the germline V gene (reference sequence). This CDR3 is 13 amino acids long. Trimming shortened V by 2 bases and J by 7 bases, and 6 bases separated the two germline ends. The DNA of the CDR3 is TGTGCCAGCAGCCAATTTATGAATTCACCCCTCCACTTT. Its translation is CASSQFMNSPLHF.

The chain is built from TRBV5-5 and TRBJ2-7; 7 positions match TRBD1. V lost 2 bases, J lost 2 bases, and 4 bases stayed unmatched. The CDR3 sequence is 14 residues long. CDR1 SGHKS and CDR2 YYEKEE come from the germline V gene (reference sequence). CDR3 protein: CASSFVGQAYEQYF. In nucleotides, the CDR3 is TGTGCCAGCAGCTTTGTTGGACAGGCCTACGAGCAGTACTTC.

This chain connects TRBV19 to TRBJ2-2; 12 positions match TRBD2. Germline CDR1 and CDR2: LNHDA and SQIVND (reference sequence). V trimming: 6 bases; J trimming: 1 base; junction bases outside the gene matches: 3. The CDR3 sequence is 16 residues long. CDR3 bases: TGTGCCAGTAGCGCTAGCGGGGGGGTGAACACCGGGGAGCTGTTTTTT. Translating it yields CASSASGGVNTGELFF.

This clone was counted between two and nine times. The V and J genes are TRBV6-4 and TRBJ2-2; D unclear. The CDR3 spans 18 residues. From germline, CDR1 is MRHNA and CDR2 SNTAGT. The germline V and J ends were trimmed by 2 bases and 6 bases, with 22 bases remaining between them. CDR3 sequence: CASSDRRQSRGFSGELFF. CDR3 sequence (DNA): TGTGCCAGCAGTGACCGGCGGCAGAGCCGTGGTTTTTCCGGGGAGCTGTTTTTT.

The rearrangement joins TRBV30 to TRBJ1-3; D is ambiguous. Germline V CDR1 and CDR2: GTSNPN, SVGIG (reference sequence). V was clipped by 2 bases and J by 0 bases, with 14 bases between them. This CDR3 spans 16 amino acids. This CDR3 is CAWSTSGPSSGNTIYF. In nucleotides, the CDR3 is TGTGCCTGGAGTACGTCAGGCCCCAGCTCTGGAAACACCATATATTTT. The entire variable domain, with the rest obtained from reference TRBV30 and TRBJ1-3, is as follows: SQTIHQWPATLVQPVGSPLSLECTVEGTSNPNLYWYRQAAGRGLQLLFYSVGIGQISSEVPQNLSASRPQDRQFILSSKKLLLSDSGFYLCAWSTSGPSSGNTIYFGEGSWLTVV.